This T cell receptor beta chain emerged from a study of blood T cell repertoires in COVID-19. The protocol was immunoSEQ multiplex PCR, while the TCRdb copy is restricted to in-frame clones and leaves out a portion. The sample records 100,000 or so clones, approximately 84% being singletons. This CDR3 comprises 16 residues. Deletions cut 8 bases from V and 3 bases from J, with 25 bases between. Per the germline V gene, CDR1 is DFQATT and CDR2 is SNEGSKA (reference sequence). This chain connects TRBV20-1 to TRBJ1-1; D call uncertain. This clonotype was sampled from a woman in her fifties or sixties with acute or convalescent COVID-19. Sequenced: peripheral blood. CDR3 sequence (DNA): TGCAGTCCTCGTGCGGACGGGGAGCTTGAGGACACTGAAGCTTTCTTT. As protein: CSPRADGELEDTEAFF.